This T cell receptor beta chain was sequenced during a study of blood T cell repertoires in COVID-19 (dated by TCRdb to the early 2020s). In terms of the full investigation: Samples covering the acute and convalescent phases of COVID-19 were provided by collaborators in the United States, Italy and Spain. The prospective study material was composed of cDNA or gDNA derived from T cells, B-cell-depleted T cells, or PBMCs. The dataset comprised deeply sampled blood TCRbeta repertoires from subjects exposed to, actively infected with, or recovered from COVID-19. The repertoires were released in a freely available public database meant as a resource for research on the immune response to SARS-CoV-2. The samples were drawn from the first 160 participants of the ongoing ImmuneRACE study and from 1,254 subjects provided by 6 global collaborators. Nearly every sample came with metadata listing a de-identified subject ID, COVID-19 status, age in years and sex. Where available, HLA class I and class II types were obtained from metadata supplied by the sample provider rather than from assay-based typing.

What the work shows at the level of the full study, not this receptor alone: Clinical and demographic metadata were provided uncurated, with the amount varying by source and participant.

On this clone itself: The clone's antigen remains unknown. No much larger clone exists at a distance of one base, and base qualities are not known.

TCRbeta CDR3 regions were amplified from genomic DNA by means of the immunoSEQ Assay, a bias-controlled multiplex PCR. From the authors' description of their analysis: Nucleated cell counts per sample were estimated from amplification of reference gene primers within the assay. To quantify the absolute abundance of each unique TCRbeta CDR3 rearrangement, sequence reads were collapsed and filtered. For each sample, productive Simpson clonality was calculated as the square root of Simpson's diversity index over productive rearrangements. TCRdb's version of the immuneACCESS table is confined to in-frame rearrangements and falls short of the full clone set. An unresolved V gene accounts for under half of the shortfall where checked; the remainder is of unknown origin. D and trimming come from the DNA, and the V and J calls and clone size come from that table. This sample has approximately 150,000 clones in its table, and roughly nine tenths of those were observed once. 4% of the sample rests with the top ten.

Reading from cysteine to phenylalanine, the CDR3 counts 14 amino acids. Only CDR3 DNA is held: 42 bases, read in frame from base 1. V is reduced by 2 bases and J by 5 bases, leaving a spacing of 12 bases between them. The germline V gene yields SGHVS for CDR1 and FQNEAQ for CDR2. Collaborating institutions collected whole blood in K2EDTA tubes following their own protocols. For TCRbeta analysis, collaborator samples were shipped as frozen whole blood, as isolated PBMCs, or as DNA extracted from either sample type. The V gene is TRBV7-8 and the J gene is TRBJ1-1, and possibly TRBD1, on 6 matching bases. The sequence was obtained from a woman between 65 and 79 years old with acute or convalescent COVID-19. The specimen sequenced was peripheral blood. The CDR3 protein is CASSLSPGVTEAFF. The base sequence is TGTGCCAGCAGCTTATCACCAGGGGTAACTGAAGCTTTCTTT.